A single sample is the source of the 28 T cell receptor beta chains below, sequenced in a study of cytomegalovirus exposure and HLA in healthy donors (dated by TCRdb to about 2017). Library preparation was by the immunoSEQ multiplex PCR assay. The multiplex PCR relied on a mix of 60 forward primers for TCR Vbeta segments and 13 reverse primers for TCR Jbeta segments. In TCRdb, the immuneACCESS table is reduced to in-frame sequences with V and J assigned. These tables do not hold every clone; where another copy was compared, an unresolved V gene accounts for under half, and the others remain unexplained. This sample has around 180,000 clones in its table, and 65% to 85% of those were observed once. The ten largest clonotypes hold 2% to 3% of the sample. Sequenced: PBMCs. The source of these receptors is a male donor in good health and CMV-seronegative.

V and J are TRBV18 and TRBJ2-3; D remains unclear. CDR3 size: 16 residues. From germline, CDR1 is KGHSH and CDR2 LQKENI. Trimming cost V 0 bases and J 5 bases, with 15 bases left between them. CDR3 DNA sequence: TGTGCCAGCTCACCACCAACAGTGCTCGCTTTAGATACGCAGTATTTT. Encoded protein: CASSPPTVLALDTQYF.

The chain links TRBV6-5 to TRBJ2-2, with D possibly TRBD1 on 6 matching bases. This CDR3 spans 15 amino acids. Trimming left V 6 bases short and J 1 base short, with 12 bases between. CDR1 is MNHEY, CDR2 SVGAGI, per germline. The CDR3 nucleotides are TGTGCCAGCAGAGACTCCAGGGGGAACACCGGGGAGCTGTTTTTT. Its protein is CASRDSRGNTGELFF.

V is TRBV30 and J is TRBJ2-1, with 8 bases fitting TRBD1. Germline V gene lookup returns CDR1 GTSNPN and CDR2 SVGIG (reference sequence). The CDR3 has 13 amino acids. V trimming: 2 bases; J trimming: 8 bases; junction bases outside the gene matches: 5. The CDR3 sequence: CAWSRQGADEQFF. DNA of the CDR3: TGTGCCTGGAGTAGGCAGGGGGCGGATGAGCAGTTCTTC.

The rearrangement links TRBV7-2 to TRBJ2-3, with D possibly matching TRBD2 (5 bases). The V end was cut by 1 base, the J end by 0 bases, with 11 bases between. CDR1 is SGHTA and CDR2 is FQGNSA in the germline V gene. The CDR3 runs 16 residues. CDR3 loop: CASSLGSGFSTDTQYF. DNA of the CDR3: TGTGCCAGCAGCTTAGGGTCGGGGTTTAGCACAGATACGCAGTATTTT.

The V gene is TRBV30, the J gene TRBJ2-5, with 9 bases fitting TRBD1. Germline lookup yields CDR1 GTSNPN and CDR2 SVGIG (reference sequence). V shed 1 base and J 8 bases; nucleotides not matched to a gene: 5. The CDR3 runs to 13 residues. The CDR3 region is CAWSGGQGFTQYF. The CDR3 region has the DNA TGTGCCTGGAGTGGGGGACAGGGTTTCACCCAGTACTTC.

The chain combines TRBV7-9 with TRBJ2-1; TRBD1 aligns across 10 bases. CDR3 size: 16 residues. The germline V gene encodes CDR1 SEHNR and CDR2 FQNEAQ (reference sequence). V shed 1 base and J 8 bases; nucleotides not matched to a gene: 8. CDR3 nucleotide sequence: TGTGCCAGCAGCTTAGTTGGGACAGGGGAGTGGTATGAGCAGTTCTTC. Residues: CASSLVGTGEWYEQFF.

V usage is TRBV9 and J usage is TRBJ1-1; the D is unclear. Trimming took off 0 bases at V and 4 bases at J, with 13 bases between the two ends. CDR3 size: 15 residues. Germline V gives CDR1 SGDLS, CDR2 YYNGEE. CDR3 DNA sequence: TGTGCCAGCAGCGTAGGGCCCACGGGGAGCACTGAAGCTTTCTTT. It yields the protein CASSVGPTGSTEAFF.

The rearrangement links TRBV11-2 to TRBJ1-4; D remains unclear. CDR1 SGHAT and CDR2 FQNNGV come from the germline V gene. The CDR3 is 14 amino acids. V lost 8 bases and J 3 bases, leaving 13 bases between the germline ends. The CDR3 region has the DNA TGTGCCAGCGCATACAGTCCTGCTAATGAAAAACTGTTTTTT. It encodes CASAYSPANEKLFF.

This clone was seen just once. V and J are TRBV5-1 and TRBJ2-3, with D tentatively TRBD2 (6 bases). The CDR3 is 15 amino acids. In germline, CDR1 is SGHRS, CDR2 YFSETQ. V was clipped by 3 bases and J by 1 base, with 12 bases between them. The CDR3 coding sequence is TGCGCCAGCAGCTCCAATAGCGGAGGCACAGATACGCAGTATTTT. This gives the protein CASSSNSGGTDTQYF.

The chain's CDR3 is CASSAHGTGDQPQHF. CDR3 bases: TGTGCCAGCAGCGCCCACGGGACAGGGGACCAGCCCCAGCATTTT. V is TRBV9 and J is TRBJ1-5; 10 nucleotides align to TRBD1. This CDR3 is 15 amino acids long. The V gene's germline CDR1 is SGDLS and CDR2 YYNGEE. After removal of 3 bases from V and 7 bases from J, the junction contained 7 bases not matched to a gene.

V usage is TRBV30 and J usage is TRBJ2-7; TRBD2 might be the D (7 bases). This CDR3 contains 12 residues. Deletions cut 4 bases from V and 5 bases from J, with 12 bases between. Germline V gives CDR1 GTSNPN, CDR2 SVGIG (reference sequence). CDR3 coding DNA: TGTGCCTGGATGGGGGGGGCTGACGAGCAGTACTTC. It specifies CAWMGGADEQYF.

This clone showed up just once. This CDR3 is CASSLGLAGFWETQYF. The CDR3 bases are TGTGCCAGCAGTTTAGGACTAGCGGGATTTTGGGAGACCCAGTACTTC. The rearrangement joins TRBV6-5 to TRBJ2-5; TRBD2 aligns across 12 bases. The length of the CDR3 is 16 residues. Germline V gene data show CDR1 as MNHEY and CDR2 as SVGAGI. Unmatched junction bases numbered 8, after V lost 4 bases and J lost 5 bases.

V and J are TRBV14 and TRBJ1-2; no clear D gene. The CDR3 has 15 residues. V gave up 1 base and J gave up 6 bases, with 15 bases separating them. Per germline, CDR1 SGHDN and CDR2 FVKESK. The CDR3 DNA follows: TGTGCCAGCAGCCAAGCGGCGGGTACTTCGGATGGCTACACCTTC. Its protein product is CASSQAAGTSDGYTF.

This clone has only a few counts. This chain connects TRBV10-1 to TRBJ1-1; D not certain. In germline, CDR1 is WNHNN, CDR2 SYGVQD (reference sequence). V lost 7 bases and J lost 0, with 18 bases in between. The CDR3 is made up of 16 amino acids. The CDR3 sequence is CASTPPPRPMNTEAFF. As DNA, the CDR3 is TGCGCCAGCACCCCGCCCCCCAGGCCGATGAACACTGAAGCTTTCTTT.

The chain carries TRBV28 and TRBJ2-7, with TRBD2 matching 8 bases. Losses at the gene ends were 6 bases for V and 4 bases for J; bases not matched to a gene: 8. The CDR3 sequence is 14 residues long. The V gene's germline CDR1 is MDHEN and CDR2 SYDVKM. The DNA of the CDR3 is TGTGCCAGCAGCCCCAGCGGGAGCGCGTACGAGCAGTACTTC. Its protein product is CASSPSGSAYEQYF.

The CDR3 loop is CASSPPSSADTQYF. The CDR3 DNA sequence: TGTGCCAGCTCACCACCTTCTAGCGCAGATACGCAGTATTTT. The chain links TRBV18 to TRBJ2-3, with D perhaps TRBD2 (6 bases). V lost 0 bases and J lost 4, with 8 bases in between. This CDR3 comprises 14 residues. Germline V lookup: CDR1 KGHSH, CDR2 LQKENI.

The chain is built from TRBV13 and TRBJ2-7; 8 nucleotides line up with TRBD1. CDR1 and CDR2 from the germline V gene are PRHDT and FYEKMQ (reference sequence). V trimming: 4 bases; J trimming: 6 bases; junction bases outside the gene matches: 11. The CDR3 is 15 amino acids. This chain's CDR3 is CASSSSDRGYGEQYF. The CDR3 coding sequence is TGTGCCAGCAGCTCCTCTGACAGGGGATACGGCGAGCAGTACTTC.

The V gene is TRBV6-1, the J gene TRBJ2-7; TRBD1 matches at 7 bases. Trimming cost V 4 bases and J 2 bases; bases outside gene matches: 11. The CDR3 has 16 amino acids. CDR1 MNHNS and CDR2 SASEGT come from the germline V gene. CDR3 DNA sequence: TGTGCCAGCAGTGGTTTACAGGGGCGATACCCCTACGAGCAGTACTTC. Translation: CASSGLQGRYPYEQYF.

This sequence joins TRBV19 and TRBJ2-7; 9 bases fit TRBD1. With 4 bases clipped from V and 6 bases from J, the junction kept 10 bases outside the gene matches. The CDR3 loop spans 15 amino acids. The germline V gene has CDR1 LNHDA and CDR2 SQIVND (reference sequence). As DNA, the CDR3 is TGTGCCAGTAGTACCTCGATCGGACAGGGGATCGAGCAGTACTTC. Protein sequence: CASSTSIGQGIEQYF.

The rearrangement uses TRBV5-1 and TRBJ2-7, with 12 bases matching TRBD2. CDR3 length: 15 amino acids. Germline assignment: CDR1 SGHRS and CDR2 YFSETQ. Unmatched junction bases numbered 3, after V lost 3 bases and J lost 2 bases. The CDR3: CASSWGTSGPYEQYF. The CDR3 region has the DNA TGCGCCAGCAGCTGGGGGACTAGCGGGCCCTACGAGCAGTACTTC.

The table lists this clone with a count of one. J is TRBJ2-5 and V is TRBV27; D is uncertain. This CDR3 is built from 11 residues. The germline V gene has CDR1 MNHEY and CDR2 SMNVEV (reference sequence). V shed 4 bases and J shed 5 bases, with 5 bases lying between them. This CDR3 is CASSSRETQYF. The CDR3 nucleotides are TGTGCCAGCAGTTCCCGGGAGACCCAGTACTTC.

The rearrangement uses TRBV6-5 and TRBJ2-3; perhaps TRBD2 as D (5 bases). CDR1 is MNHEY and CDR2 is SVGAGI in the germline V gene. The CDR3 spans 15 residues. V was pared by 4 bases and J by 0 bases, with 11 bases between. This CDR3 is CASSSPRGSTDTQYF. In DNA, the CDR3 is TGTGCCAGCAGTTCCCCTCGGGGTAGCACAGATACGCAGTATTTT.

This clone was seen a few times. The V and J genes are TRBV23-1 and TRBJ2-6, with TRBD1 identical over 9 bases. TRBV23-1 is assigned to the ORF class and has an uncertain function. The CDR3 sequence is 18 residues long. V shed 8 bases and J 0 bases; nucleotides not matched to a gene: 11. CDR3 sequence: CASEPKDRGGSGANVLTF. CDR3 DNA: TGCGCCAGCGAACCAAAGGACAGGGGTGGCTCTGGGGCCAACGTCCTGACTTTC.

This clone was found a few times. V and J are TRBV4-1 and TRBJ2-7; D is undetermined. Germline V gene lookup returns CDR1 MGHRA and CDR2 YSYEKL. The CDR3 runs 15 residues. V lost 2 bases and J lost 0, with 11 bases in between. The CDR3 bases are TGCGCCAGCAGCCAAAGGCAGGCCCACTCCTACGAGCAGTACTTC. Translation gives CASSQRQAHSYEQYF.

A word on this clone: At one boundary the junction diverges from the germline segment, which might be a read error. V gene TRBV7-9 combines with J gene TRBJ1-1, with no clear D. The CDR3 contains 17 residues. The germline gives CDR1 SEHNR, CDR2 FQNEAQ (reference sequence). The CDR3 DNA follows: TGTTCCAGCAGCTTTACCCCCCCCGCAGGTTTGAACACTGAAGCTTTCTTT. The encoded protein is CSSSFTPPAGLNTEAFF. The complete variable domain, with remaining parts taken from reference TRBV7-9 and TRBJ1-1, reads DTGVSQNPRHKITKRGQNVTFRCDPISEHNRLYWYRQTLGQGPEFLTYFQNEAQLEKSRLLSDRFSAERPKGSFSTLEIQRTEQGDSAMYLCSSSFTPPAGLNTEAFFGQGTRLTVV.

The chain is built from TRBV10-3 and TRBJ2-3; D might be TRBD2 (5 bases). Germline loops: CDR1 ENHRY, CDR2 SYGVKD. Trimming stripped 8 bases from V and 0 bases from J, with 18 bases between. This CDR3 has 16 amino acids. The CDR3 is CAIGVGLRTSTDTQYF. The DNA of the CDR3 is TGTGCCATCGGGGTCGGCTTGAGGACTAGCACAGATACGCAGTATTTT.

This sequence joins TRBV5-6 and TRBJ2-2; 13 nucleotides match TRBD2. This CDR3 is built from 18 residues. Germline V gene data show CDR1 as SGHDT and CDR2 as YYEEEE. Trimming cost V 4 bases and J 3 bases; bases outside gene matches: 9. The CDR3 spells CASSMGLAGMRDTGELFF. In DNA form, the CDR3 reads TGTGCCAGCAGCATGGGACTAGCGGGGATGAGAGACACCGGGGAGCTGTTTTTT.

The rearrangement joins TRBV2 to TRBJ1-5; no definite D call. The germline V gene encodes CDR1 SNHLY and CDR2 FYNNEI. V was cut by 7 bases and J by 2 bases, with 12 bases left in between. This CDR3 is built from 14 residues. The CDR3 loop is CASTAGGGNQPQHF. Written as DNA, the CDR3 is TGTGCCAGCACCGCCGGCGGCGGCAATCAGCCCCAGCATTTT.